This T cell receptor beta chain was recovered during a study of cytomegalovirus exposure and HLA in healthy donors. General study results and limits: Analysis was carried out at a later point, and it linked a missense DCLRE1C variant to TCR beta V- and J-gene trimming. Association with HLA alleles at 0.05 false discovery rate was found for approximately 18,000 TCR beta sequences in a later analysis. CMV antigen specificity was confirmed in vitro for three CMV-associated chains. Associated with cytomegalovirus, according to the listing, were some 150 TCR beta chains.

Germline CDR1 is MNHNS and CDR2 is SASEGT. This CDR3 has 15 residues. Trimming took 1 base from V and 4 from J, leaving 10 bases between them. It was with 60 Vbeta and 13 Jbeta primers that the PCR ran. The protocol was immunoSEQ multiplex PCR, while the TCRdb copy is restricted to in-frame clones and leaves out a portion. The sample includes about 140,000 clones, over 75% of them seen just once. Notes on this clone: Its matching antigen is unknown.

V is TRBV6-1 and J is TRBJ1-4; no reliable D call. The sample was PBMCs. This receptor was obtained from a woman aged 40-49 years in good health and CMV-seronegative. Here the CDR3 reads CASSEVLVYNEKLFF. CDR3 DNA: TGTGCCAGCAGTGAAGTTCTCGTATATAATGAAAAACTGTTTTTT.